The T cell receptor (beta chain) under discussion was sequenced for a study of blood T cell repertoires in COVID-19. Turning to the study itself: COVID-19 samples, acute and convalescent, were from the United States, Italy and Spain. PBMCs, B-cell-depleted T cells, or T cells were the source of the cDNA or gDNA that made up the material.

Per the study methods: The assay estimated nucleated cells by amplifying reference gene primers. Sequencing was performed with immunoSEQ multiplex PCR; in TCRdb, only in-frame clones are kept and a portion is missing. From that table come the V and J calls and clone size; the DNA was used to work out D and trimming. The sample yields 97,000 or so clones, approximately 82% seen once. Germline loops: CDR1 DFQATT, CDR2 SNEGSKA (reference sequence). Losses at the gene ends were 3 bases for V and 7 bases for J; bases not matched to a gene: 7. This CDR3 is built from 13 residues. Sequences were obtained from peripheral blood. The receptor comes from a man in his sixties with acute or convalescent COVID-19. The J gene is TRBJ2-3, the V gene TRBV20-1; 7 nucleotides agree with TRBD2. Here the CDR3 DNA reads TGCAGTGCTAGTCCAGCGGGAAATTATACGCAGTATTTT. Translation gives CSASPAGNYTQYF.